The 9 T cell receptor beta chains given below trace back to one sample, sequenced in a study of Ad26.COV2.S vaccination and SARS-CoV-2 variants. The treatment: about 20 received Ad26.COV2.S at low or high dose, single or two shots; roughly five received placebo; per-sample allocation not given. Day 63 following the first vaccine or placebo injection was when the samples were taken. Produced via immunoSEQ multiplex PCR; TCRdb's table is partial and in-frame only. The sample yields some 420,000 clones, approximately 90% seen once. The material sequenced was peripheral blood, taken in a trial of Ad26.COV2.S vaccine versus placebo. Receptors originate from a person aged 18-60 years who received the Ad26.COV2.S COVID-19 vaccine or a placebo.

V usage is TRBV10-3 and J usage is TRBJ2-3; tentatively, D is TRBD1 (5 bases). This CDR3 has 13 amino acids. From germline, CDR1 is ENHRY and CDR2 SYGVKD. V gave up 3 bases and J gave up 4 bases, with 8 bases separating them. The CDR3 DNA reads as TGTGCCATCAGTGAACAGGCAGCAGATACGCAGTATTTT. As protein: CAISEQAADTQYF.

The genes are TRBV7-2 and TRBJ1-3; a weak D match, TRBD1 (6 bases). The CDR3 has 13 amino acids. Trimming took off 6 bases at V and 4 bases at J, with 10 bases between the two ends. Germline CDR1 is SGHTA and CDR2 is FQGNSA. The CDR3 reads CASRETGGNTIYF. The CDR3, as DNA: TGTGCCAGCAGAGAGACAGGCGGAAACACCATATATTTT.

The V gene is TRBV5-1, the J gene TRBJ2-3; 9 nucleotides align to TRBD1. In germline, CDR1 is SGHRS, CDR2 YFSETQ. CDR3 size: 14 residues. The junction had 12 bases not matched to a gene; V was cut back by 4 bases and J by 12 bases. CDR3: CASSTTGGRVTQYF. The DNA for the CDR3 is TGCGCCAGCAGCACGACAGGGGGACGGGTTACTCAGTATTTT.

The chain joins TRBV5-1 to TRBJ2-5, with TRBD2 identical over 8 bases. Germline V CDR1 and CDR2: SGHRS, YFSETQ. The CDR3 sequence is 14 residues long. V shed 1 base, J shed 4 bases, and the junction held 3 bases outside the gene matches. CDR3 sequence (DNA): TGCGCCAGCAGCTTGAGCGGGGGCAGAGAGACCCAGTACTTC. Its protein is CASSLSGGRETQYF.

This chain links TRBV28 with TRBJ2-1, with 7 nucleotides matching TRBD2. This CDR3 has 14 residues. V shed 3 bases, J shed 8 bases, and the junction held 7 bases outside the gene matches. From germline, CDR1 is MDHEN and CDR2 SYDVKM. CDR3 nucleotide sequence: TGTGCCAGCAGTTTTCCGGGGGGATTCGATGAGCAGTTCTTC. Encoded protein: CASSFPGGFDEQFF. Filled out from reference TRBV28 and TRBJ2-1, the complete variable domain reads DVKVTQSSRYLVKRTGEKVFLECVQDMDHENMFWYRQDPGLGLRLIYFSYDVKMKEKGDIPEGYSVSREKKERFSLILESASTNQTSMYLCASSFPGGFDEQFFGPGTRLTVL.

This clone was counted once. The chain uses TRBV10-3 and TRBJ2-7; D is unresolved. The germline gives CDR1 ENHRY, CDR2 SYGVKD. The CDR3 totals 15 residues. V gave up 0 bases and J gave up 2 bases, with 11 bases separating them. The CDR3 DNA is TGTGCCATCAGTGAGTCAGGCCCCACTACCTACGAGCAGTACTTC. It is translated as CAISESGPTTYEQYF.

CDR3 sequence (DNA): TGTGCCTGGAGTGTCCCACAGGGGAGGCTTCCCGGGGAGCTGTTTTTT. Translating it yields CAWSVPQGRLPGELFF. The rearrangement links TRBV30 to TRBJ2-2; D may be TRBD1 (7 bases). CDR1 is GTSNPN, CDR2 SVGIG, per germline (reference sequence). Trimming took off 0 bases at V and 6 bases at J, with 17 bases between the two ends. This CDR3 spans 16 amino acids.

The CDR3 DNA sequence: TGTGCCAGCACGGGGCAAGGGAGTGGCTACACCTTC. Its protein is CASTGQGSGYTF. The genes are TRBV21-1 and TRBJ1-2. TRBV21-1 is a pseudogene locus. The CDR3 is 12 residues long.

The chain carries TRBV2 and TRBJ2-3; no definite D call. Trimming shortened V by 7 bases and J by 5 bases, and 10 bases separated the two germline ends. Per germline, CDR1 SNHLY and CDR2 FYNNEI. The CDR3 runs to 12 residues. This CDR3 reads CASTLMGDTQYF. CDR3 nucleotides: TGTGCCAGCACTCTCATGGGAGATACGCAGTATTTT. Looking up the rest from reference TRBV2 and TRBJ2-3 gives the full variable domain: EPEVTQTPSHQVTQMGQEVILRCVPISNHLYFYWYRQILGQKVEFLVSFYNNEISEKSEIFDDQFSVERPDGSNFTLKIRSTKLEDSAMYFCASTLMGDTQYFGPGTRLTVL.